This T cell receptor beta chain was recorded in a study of human T cells and chemical hapten exposure. General study points: PT1 expanded TCR numbers tracked positively with patch test score. Following DPC sensitization, TCRs present above 1 in 1000 frequency showed no change.

This clonotype appeared a few times. Its antigen is unidentified. Treatment in this sample: therapeutic diphenylcyclopropenone sensitization with weekly scalp DPC. Someone pulled total RNA out of unfractionated whole blood. Individual cDNA molecules each carried unique molecular identifiers attached by the library. MiXCR was run by TCRdb on the reads, yielding one entry per CDR3 protein. The data show about 5,100 distinct CDR3 sequences, with approximately 59% seen just once and 4% held by the top ten. CDR1 is SGHVS and CDR2 is FQNEAQ in the germline V gene. Trimming took off 1 base at V and 4 bases at J, with 9 bases between the two ends. This CDR3 spans 14 amino acids.

The V call is TRBV7-8, the J call TRBJ2-3; D not certain. The receptor comes from an adult with alopecia areata. Some clones in this sample may be carry-over from other donors' samples. This table probably holds off-target reads from a library built for another chain. This material consisted of whole blood, taken before DPC sensitization or 2, 6, or about 24 weeks after (not recorded which). The CDR3 sequence: CASSLVSAADTQYF. The CDR3 region has the DNA TGTGCCAGCAGCTTAGTCAGTGCAGCAGATACGCAGTATTTT.